Presented here are 21 T cell receptor beta chains from one specimen sequenced in a study of beta chain features in type 1 diabetes. General study points: Type 1 diabetes patients showed a moderate but significant shortening of TCRB CDR3s in all four CD4+ subsets.

The sequenced template was cDNA made from the entire isolated RNA. TCRdb keeps only in-frame clones here, not all; method: immunoSEQ multiplex PCR. The sample records 500,000 to 850,000 clones, about an eighth being singletons. Their antigens remain unidentified. The sample was naive CD4+ T cells from blood. Receptors originate from a man aged 18 to 30 with type 1 diabetes.

CDR3 amino acids: CASSLAAHSGNEQYF. The CDR3 DNA reads TGTGCCAGCAGCTTAGCGGCCCACTCAGGCAACGAGCAGTACTTC. This chain links TRBV11-1 with TRBJ2-7; D gene uncertain. Germline V gene data show CDR1 as SGHAT and CDR2 as FQDESV (reference sequence). The CDR3 extends over 15 amino acids. Trimming pared 0 bases from V and 5 bases from J, leaving 14 bases between.

The genes are TRBV10-3 and TRBJ1-2; no firm D call. Trimming cost V 6 bases and J 2 bases, with 10 bases left between them. This CDR3 has 13 residues. Germline V gene lookup returns CDR1 ENHRY and CDR2 SYGVKD. The CDR3 protein is CAISQTENYGYTF. The CDR3 nucleotides read TGTGCCATCAGCCAGACGGAGAACTATGGCTACACCTTC.

This clone turned up a few times. The chain joins TRBV30 to TRBJ1-1; 7 nucleotides agree with TRBD1. J gave up 0 bases and V 5 bases, and 3 bases lay outside the gene matches. There are 13 residues in the CDR3. Per the germline V gene, CDR1 is GTSNPN and CDR2 is SVGIG (reference sequence). Here the CDR3 reads CAWEQGMNTEAFF. CDR3 nucleotides: TGTGCCTGGGAACAGGGGATGAACACTGAAGCTTTCTTT. Full variable domain (rest looked up from reference TRBV30 and TRBJ1-1): SQTIHQWPATLVQPVGSPLSLECTVEGTSNPNLYWYRQAAGRGLQLLFYSVGIGQISSEVPQNLSASRPQDRQFILSSKKLLLSDSGFYLCAWEQGMNTEAFFGQGTRLTVV.

This clone was seen more than once but under ten times. The rearrangement links TRBV9 to TRBJ1-6, with TRBD1 identical over 11 bases. The CDR3 is 16 amino acids. Unmatched junction bases numbered 10, after V lost 4 bases and J lost 10 bases. Germline assignment: CDR1 SGDLS and CDR2 YYNGEE. The CDR3 region is CASSIGTGGSRSPLHF. The CDR3 coding sequence is TGTGCCAGCAGCATCGGGACAGGGGGGTCTAGATCACCCCTCCACTTT.

As DNA, the CDR3 is TGTGCCGGGGGGGGACTAGCACGAAATGAGCAGTTCTTC. Translated, it gives CAGGGLARNEQFF. The gene calls are TRBV30 and TRBJ2-1; 9 bases line up with TRBD2. In germline, CDR1 is GTSNPN, CDR2 SVGIG (reference sequence). J lost 7 bases, V lost 8 bases, and 9 bases had no gene match. This CDR3 has 13 residues.

The chain is built from TRBV19 and TRBJ2-2; 7 bases match TRBD2. Per germline, CDR1 LNHDA and CDR2 SQIVND (reference sequence). V shed 7 bases, J shed 2 bases, and the junction held 10 bases outside the gene matches. This CDR3 is 16 amino acids long. This chain's CDR3 is CASNPRGDGNTGELFF. CDR3 in DNA: TGTGCCAGTAACCCTCGGGGGGACGGCAACACCGGGGAGCTGTTTTTT.

This clone has more than one count but fewer than ten. The genes are TRBV29-1 and TRBJ1-1; the D is unclear. Trimming cost V 7 bases and J 3 bases, with 15 bases left between them. Looked up from germline, CDR1 is SQVTM and CDR2 is ANQGSEA. This CDR3 has 13 residues. CDR3 in amino acids: CSASGRGDTEAFF. The CDR3 region has the DNA TGCAGCGCTTCGGGTCGGGGAGACACTGAAGCTTTCTTT.

The gene calls are TRBV5-4 and TRBJ2-4, with 7 bases aligning to TRBD2. Germline values: CDR1 SGHNT, CDR2 YYREEE (reference sequence). Losses at the gene ends were 0 bases for V and 2 bases for J; bases not matched to a gene: 2. The CDR3 extends over 15 amino acids. In DNA form, the CDR3 reads TGTGCCAGCAGCTTGGCGGGGGGACCCAAAAACATTCAGTACTTC. Amino acids: CASSLAGGPKNIQYF.

The table lists this clone with a few counts. CDR3 nucleotide sequence: TGTGCCAGCAGCCAAGAAACGGCGACGGTAGTCGGGGAGCTGTTTTTT. Protein product: CASSQETATVVGELFF. V usage is TRBV7-2 and J usage is TRBJ2-2; D is ambiguous. The germline V and J ends were trimmed by 5 bases and 7 bases, with 20 bases remaining between them. CDR3 length: 16 residues. Per the germline V gene, CDR1 is SGHTA and CDR2 is FQGNSA.

The chain has TRBV7-9 and TRBJ2-3, with D perhaps being TRBD1 or TRBD2 (6 bases each). Germline V gene sequence: CDR1 SEHNR, CDR2 FQNEAQ (reference sequence). The CDR3 length is 13 residues. Trimming stripped 7 bases from V and 6 bases from J, with 14 bases between. CDR3 region: CASKFGGSDTQYF. DNA for the CDR3: TGTGCCAGCAAATTCGGGGGCTCGGATACGCAGTATTTT.

CDR3: CASSESGGSYNEQFF. CDR3 bases: TGTGCCAGCAGCGAGAGCGGGGGCTCCTACAATGAGCAGTTCTTC. This rearrangement joins TRBV9 to TRBJ2-1; TRBD2 aligns across 8 bases. This CDR3 region has 15 residues. V was clipped by 3 bases and J by 0 bases; unmatched bases: 2. Germline CDR1 is SGDLS and CDR2 is YYNGEE.

V and J are TRBV30 and TRBJ2-1, with D uncertain. V was clipped by 3 bases and J by 3 bases, with 12 bases between them. Germline lookup yields CDR1 GTSNPN and CDR2 SVGIG (reference sequence). The CDR3 extends over 14 amino acids. CDR3 amino acids: CAWSRRADYNEQFF. The CDR3 region has the DNA TGTGCCTGGAGCCGTAGGGCCGACTACAATGAGCAGTTCTTC.

This clone occurred a few times. The chain links TRBV28 to TRBJ2-1; D not resolved. V was trimmed by 2 bases and J by 8 bases, leaving 7 bases between them. This CDR3 has 12 amino acids. Germline assignment: CDR1 MDHEN and CDR2 SYDVKM. CDR3 amino acids: CASSLGPYEQFF. The CDR3 DNA sequence: TGTGCCAGCAGTTTAGGCCCATATGAGCAGTTCTTC.

A few counts support this clone. This chain links TRBV19 with TRBJ1-2; D is ambiguous. CDR3 length equals 13 residues. V lost 4 bases, J lost 1 base, and 7 bases lay in between. The germline V gene encodes CDR1 LNHDA and CDR2 SQIVND (reference sequence). This CDR3 reads CASSNYDNYGYTF. The CDR3 nucleotides are TGTGCCAGTAGTAACTACGATAACTATGGCTACACCTTC.

This clone has a handful of counts. V usage is TRBV27 and J usage is TRBJ2-2; D unresolved. Germline loops: CDR1 MNHEY, CDR2 SMNVEV (reference sequence). Trimming shortened V by 6 bases and J by 0 bases, and 5 bases separated the two germline ends. The CDR3 has 13 residues. CDR3 region: CASRVTNTGELFF. As DNA, the CDR3 is TGTGCCAGCAGGGTAACGAACACCGGGGAGCTGTTTTTT.

This clone has only a few counts. The rearrangement links TRBV6-6 to TRBJ2-3; tentative D call: TRBD2 (5 bases). The V gene's germline CDR1 is MNHNY and CDR2 SVGAGI (reference sequence). The CDR3 has 15 amino acids. V was trimmed by 7 bases and J by 2 bases, leaving 16 bases between them. CDR3 in amino acids: CASTHPGSDTDTQYF. As DNA, the CDR3 is TGTGCCAGCACCCATCCGGGATCTGACACAGATACGCAGTATTTT.

There are a few counts of this clone. J is TRBJ1-1 and V is TRBV10-3; perhaps TRBD1 as D (6 bases). Trimming stripped 6 bases from V and 10 bases from J, with 21 bases between. This CDR3 comprises 14 residues. From germline, CDR1 is ENHRY and CDR2 SYGVKD. CDR3 region: CAIRPPGGGGGAFF. The CDR3 DNA is TGTGCCATCAGGCCACCAGGAGGGGGTGGGGGAGCTTTCTTT.

This clone showed up just a few times. The chain carries TRBV18 and TRBJ1-2; D is ambiguous. Germline values: CDR1 KGHSH, CDR2 LQKENI. This CDR3 spans 13 amino acids. Trimming left V 3 bases short and J 1 base short, with 6 bases between. In nucleotides, the CDR3 is TGTGCCAGCTCACCGGGTATTAACTATGGCTACACCTTC. This sequence encodes CASSPGINYGYTF.

This clone was counted only a few times. The chain employs TRBV5-1 and TRBJ1-1; D is unresolved. The CDR3 totals 14 residues. Trimming cost V 0 bases and J 3 bases, with 9 bases left between them. The germline CDR1 and CDR2 sequences are SGHRS and YFSETQ. CDR3 sequence reads: CASSLDHGYTEAFF. The DNA for the CDR3 is TGCGCCAGCAGCTTGGATCACGGATACACTGAAGCTTTCTTT.

This clone was observed a handful of times. The chain has TRBV18 and TRBJ2-6, with D possibly TRBD1 on 5 matching bases. Germline-derived CDR1 and CDR2 are KGHSH and LQKENI. The CDR3 extends over 15 amino acids. Trimming pared 6 bases from V and 0 bases from J, leaving 9 bases between. CDR3: CASSQQDSGANVLTF. CDR3 nucleotide sequence: TGTGCCAGCTCCCAACAGGACTCTGGGGCCAACGTCCTGACTTTC.

To note about this clone: This CDR3 is also generated by other DNA sequences in the sample. The rearrangement joins TRBV9 to TRBJ1-1; D perhaps matches TRBD1 (6 bases). This CDR3 comprises 13 residues. CDR1 is SGDLS, CDR2 YYNGEE, per germline. V gave up 2 bases and J gave up 2 bases, with 7 bases separating them. CDR3 in amino acids: CASSVRGNTEAFF. CDR3 DNA: TGTGCCAGCAGCGTCAGGGGTAACACTGAAGCTTTCTTT.